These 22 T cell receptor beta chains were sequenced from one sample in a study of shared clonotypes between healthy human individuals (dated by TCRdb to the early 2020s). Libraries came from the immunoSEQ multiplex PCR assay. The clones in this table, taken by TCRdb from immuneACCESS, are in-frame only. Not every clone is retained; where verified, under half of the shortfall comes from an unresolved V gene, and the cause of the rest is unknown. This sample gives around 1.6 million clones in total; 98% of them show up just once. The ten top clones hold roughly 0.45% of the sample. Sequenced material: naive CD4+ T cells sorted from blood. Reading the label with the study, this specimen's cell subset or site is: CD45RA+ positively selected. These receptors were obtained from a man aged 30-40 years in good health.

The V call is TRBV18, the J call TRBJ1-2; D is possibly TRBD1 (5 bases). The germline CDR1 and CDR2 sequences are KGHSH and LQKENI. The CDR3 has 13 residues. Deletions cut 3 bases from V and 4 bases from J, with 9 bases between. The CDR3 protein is CASSPAGSYGYTF. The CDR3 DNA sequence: TGTGCCAGCTCACCGGCAGGGAGCTATGGCTACACCTTC.

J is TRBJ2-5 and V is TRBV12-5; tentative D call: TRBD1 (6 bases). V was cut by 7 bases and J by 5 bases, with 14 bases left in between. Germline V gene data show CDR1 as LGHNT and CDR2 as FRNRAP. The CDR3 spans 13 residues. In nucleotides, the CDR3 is TGTGCTAGTGCCAGCAGGGGTCAGGAGACCCAGTACTTC. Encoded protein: CASASRGQETQYF.

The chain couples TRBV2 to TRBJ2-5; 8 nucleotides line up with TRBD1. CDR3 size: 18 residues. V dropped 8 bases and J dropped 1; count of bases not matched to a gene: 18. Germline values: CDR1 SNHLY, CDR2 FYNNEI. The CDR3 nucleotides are TGTGCCAGCCTGACCCGACAGGGGACTTGGAGAATCCAAGAGACCCAGTACTTC. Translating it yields CASLTRQGTWRIQETQYF.

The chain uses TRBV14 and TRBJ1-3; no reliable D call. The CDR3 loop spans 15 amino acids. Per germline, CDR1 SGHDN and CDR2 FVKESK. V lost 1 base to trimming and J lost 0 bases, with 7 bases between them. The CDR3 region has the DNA TGTGCCAGCAGCCAAGTAGTACTCTCTGGAAACACCATATATTTT. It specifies CASSQVVLSGNTIYF.

The CDR3: CASSPSGWNTEAFF. The CDR3 region has the DNA TGTGCCAGCAGTCCCTCAGGGTGGAACACTGAAGCTTTCTTT. This chain connects TRBV28 to TRBJ1-1; a weak D match, TRBD1 (5 bases). Trimming stripped 5 bases from V and 1 base from J, with 11 bases between. Germline CDR1 MDHEN, CDR2 SYDVKM. The CDR3 sequence is 14 residues long.

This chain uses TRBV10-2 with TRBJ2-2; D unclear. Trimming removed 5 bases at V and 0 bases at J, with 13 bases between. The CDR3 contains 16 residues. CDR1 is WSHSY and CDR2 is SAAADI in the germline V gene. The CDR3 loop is CASSNTRASNTGELFF. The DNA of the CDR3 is TGCGCCAGCAGTAATACAAGGGCCTCGAACACCGGGGAGCTGTTTTTT.

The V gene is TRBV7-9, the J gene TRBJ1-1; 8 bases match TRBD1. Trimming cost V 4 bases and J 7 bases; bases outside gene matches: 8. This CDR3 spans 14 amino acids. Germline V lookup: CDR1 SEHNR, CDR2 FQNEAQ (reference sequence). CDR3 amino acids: CASSSRTGQDEAFF. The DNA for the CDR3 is TGTGCCAGCAGCTCGAGGACGGGACAGGATGAAGCTTTCTTT.

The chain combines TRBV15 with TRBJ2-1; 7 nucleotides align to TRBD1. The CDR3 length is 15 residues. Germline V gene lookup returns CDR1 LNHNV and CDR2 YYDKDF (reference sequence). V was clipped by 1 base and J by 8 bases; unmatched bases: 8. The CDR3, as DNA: TGTGCCACCAGCAGAGGGAACAGGGGATGGGATGAGCAGTTCTTC. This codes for CATSRGNRGWDEQFF.

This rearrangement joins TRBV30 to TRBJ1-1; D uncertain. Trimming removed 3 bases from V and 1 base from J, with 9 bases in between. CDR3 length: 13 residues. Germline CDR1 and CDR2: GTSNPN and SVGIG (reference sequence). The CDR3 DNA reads TGTGCCTGGAGGCGGGAATGGAACACTGAAGCTTTCTTT. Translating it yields CAWRREWNTEAFF.

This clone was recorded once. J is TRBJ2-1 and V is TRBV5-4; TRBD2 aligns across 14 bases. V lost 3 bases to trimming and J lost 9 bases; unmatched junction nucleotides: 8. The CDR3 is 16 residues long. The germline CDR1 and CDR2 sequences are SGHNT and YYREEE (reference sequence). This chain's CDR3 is CASSSPTSGRAAEQFF. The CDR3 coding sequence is TGTGCCAGCAGCTCTCCGACTAGCGGGAGGGCCGCTGAGCAGTTCTTC.

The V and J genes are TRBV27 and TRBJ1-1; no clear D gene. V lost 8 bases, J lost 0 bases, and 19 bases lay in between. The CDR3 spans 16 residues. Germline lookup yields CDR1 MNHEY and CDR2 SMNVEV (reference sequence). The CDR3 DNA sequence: TGTGCCAGCTTAAAAAGGGCAGGTAGAATGAACACTGAAGCTTTCTTT. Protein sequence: CASLKRAGRMNTEAFF.

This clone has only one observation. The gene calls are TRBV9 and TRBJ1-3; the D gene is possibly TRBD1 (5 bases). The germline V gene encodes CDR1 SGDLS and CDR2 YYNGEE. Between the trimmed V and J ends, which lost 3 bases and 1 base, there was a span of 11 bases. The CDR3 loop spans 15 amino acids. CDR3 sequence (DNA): TGTGCCAGCAGCGCCCACCAGGGTTCTGGAAACACCATATATTTT. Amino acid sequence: CASSAHQGSGNTIYF. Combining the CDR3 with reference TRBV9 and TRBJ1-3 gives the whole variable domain DSGVTQTPKHLITATGQRVTLRCSPRSGDLSVYWYQQSLDQGLQFLIQYYNGEERAKGNILERFSAQQFPDLHSELNLSSLELGDSALYFCASSAHQGSGNTIYFGEGSWLTVV.

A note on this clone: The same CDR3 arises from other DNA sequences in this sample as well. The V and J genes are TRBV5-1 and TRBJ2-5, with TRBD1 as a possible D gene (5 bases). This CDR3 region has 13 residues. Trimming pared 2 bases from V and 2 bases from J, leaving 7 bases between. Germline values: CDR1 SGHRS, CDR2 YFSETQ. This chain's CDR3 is CASSFGAQETQYF. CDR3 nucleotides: TGCGCCAGCAGCTTTGGGGCGCAAGAGACCCAGTACTTC.

This chain's CDR3 is CASNPMIGQGSEQFF. Here the CDR3 DNA reads TGCGCCAGCAACCCAATGATAGGACAGGGAAGTGAGCAGTTCTTC. The chain combines TRBV4-3 with TRBJ2-1; 8 bases map to TRBD1. CDR1 is LGHNA and CDR2 is YSLEER in the germline V gene. The CDR3 has 15 residues. With V trimmed by 7 bases and J by 9 bases, 14 bases remained unmatched.

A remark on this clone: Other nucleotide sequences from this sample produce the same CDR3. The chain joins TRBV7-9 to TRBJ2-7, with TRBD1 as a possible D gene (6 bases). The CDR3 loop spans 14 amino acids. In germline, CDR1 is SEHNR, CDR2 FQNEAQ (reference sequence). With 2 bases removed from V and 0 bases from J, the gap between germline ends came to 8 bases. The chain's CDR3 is CASSLTGSSYEQYF. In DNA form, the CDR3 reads TGTGCCAGCAGCTTAACAGGGAGCTCCTACGAGCAGTACTTC. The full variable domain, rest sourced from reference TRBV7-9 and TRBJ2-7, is DTGVSQNPRHKITKRGQNVTFRCDPISEHNRLYWYRQTLGQGPEFLTYFQNEAQLEKSRLLSDRFSAERPKGSFSTLEIQRTEQGDSAMYLCASSLTGSSYEQYFGPGTRLTVT.

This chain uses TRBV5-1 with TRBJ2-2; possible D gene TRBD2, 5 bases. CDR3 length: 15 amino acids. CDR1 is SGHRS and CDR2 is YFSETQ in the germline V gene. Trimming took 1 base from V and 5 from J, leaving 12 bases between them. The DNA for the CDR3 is TGCGCCAGCAGCTTGTGGGGAACTAGTACCGGGGAGCTGTTTTTT. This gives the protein CASSLWGTSTGELFF.

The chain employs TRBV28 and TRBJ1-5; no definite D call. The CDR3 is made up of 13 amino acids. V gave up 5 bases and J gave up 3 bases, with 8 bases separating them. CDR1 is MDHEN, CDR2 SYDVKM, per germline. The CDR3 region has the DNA TGTGCCAGCAGTGTGGCGGTCAATCAGCCCCAGCATTTT. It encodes CASSVAVNQPQHF.

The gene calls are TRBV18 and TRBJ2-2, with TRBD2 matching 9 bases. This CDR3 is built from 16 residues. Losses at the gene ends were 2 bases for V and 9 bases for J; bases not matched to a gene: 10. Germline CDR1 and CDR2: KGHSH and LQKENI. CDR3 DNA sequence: TGTGCCAGCTCACCAAGTCTCGCGGGAGGGCTCCGGGAGCTGTTTTTT. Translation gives CASSPSLAGGLRELFF.

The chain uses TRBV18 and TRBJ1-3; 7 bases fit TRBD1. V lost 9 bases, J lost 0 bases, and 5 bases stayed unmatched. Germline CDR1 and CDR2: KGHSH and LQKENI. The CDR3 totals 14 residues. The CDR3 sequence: CASRDSNSGNTIYF. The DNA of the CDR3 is TGTGCCAGTCGGGACAGTAACTCTGGAAACACCATATATTTT.

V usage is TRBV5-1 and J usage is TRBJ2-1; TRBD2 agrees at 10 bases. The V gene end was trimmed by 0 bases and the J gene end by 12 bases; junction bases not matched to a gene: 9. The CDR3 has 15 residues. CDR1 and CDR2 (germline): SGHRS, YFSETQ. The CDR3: CASSLAGTSEERQFF. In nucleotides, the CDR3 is TGCGCCAGCAGCTTGGCCGGGACTAGCGAGGAAAGGCAGTTCTTC. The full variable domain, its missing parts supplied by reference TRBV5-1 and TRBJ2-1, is KAGVTQTPRYLIKTRGQQVTLSCSPISGHRSVSWYQQTPGQGLQFLFEYFSETQRNKGNFPGRFSGRQFSNSRSEMNVSTLELGDSALYLCASSLAGTSEERQFFGPGTRLTVL.

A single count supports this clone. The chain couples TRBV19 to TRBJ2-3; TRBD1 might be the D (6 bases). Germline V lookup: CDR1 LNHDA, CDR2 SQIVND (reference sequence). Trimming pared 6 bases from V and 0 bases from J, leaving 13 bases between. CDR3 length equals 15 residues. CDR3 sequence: CASRMTGTSTDTQYF. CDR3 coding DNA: TGTGCCAGTAGGATGACAGGCACTAGCACAGATACGCAGTATTTT.

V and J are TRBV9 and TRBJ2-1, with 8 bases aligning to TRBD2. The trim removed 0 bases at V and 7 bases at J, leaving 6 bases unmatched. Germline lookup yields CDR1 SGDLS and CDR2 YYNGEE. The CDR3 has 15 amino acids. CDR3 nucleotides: TGTGCCAGCAGCGTAGTAGGAGCGGGAGTGAATGAGCAGTTCTTC. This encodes CASSVVGAGVNEQFF. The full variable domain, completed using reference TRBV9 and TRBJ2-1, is DSGVTQTPKHLITATGQRVTLRCSPRSGDLSVYWYQQSLDQGLQFLIQYYNGEERAKGNILERFSAQQFPDLHSELNLSSLELGDSALYFCASSVVGAGVNEQFFGPGTRLTVL.